These T cell receptor beta chains were read from a single sample in a study of response to subunit inactivated influenza vaccine. Using its own MiXCR run on the RT-PCR reads, TCRdb lists one record per CDR3 protein. The sample contains almost 600,000 distinct CDR3 sequences, 12% to 15% of which appear only once. The sequencing used PBMCs from blood, collected about 13 days after vaccination. The receptors stem from a man aged 45 to 65 who received an inactivated influenza vaccine. Each CDR3 is given with its conserved first and last residue. D genes are given only for firm matches. Rows give clone size only sometimes, using once, few, many, or a class for an expanded clone.

>TRBV20-1|few|.|TRBJ2-1
CSASEGAGGLNEQFF
TGCAGTGCTAGCGAGGGGGCGGGGGGTCTCAATGAGCAGTTCTTC
>TRBV3-1|.|.|TRBJ1-1
CASSRGFLNTEAFF
TGTGCCAGCAGCCGAGGGTTTCTGAACACTGAAGCTTTCTTT
>TRBV7-2|many|.|TRBJ2-2
CASSQQGPNTGELFF
TGTGCCAGCAGCCAACAAGGCCCGAACACCGGGGAGCTGTTTTTT
>TRBV20-1|few|.|TRBJ1-1
CSAQKGGGKTEAFF
TGCAGTGCTCAGAAAGGGGGAGGGAAAACTGAAGCTTTCTTT
>TRBV7-9|few|TRBD1|TRBJ2-7
CASRNTGGRYEQYF
TGTGCCAGCAGGAACACAGGGGGCCGGTACGAGCAGTACTTC
>TRBV6-1|few|.|TRBJ1-1
CASRLTNRGGTAFF
TGTGCCAGCAGACTCACCAATCGGGGGGGCACGGCTTTCTTT
>TRBV6-6|few|TRBD1|TRBJ1-2
CANRGIGDYGYTF
TGTGCCAACAGGGGAATCGGCGACTATGGCTACACCTTC
>TRBV19|.|.|TRBJ2-2
CASHLQGGTGELFF
TGTGCCAGTCACCTCCAGGGAGGCACCGGGGAGCTGTTTTTT
>TRBV15|few|.|TRBJ1-1
CATSRAGQMNTEAFF
TGTGCCACCAGCAGAGCGGGGCAGATGAACACTGAAGCTTTCTTT
>TRBV5-1|few|.|TRBJ2-3
CASKLISTDTQYF
TGCGCCAGCAAGCTGATCAGCACAGATACGCAGTATTTT
>TRBV5-1|.|.|TRBJ1-1
CASSSNYGGGNEAFF
TGCGCCAGCAGCTCAAATTACGGGGGAGGAAATGAAGCTTTCTTT
>TRBV3-1|.|.|TRBJ2-5
CASSQALSKGPQETQYF
TGTGCCAGCAGCCAAGCCCTCTCAAAGGGGCCTCAAGAGACCCAGTACTTC
>TRBV11-2|.|TRBD2|TRBJ2-1
CASSFWGSGGSEQFF
TGTGCCAGCAGCTTTTGGGGGAGCGGGGGGAGTGAGCAGTTCTTC
>TRBV4-3|.|.|TRBJ2-1
CASSQAFSSSLSSYNEQFF
TGCGCCAGCAGCCAAGCGTTTAGCAGCTCCCTGAGCTCCTACAATGAGCAGTTCTTC
>TRBV4-3|.|.|TRBJ1-6
CASSQALGSYNSPLHF
TGCGCCAGCAGCCAAGCTCTAGGTTCCTATAATTCACCCCTCCACTTT
>TRBV12-3/TRBV12-4|.|.|TRBJ1-5
CASSLEAGLSQPQHF
TGTGCCAGCAGTTTAGAAGCAGGCCTCAGCCAGCCCCAGCATTTT
>TRBV21-1|.|.|TRBJ2-7
CATRQGRYEQYF
TGTGCCACCCGACAGGGACGCTACGAGCAGTACTTC
>TRBV28|few|.|TRBJ1-5
CASRQDTVSNQPQHF
TGTGCCAGCAGACAGGACACCGTTAGCAATCAGCCCCAGCATTTT
>TRBV5-1|.|TRBD1|TRBJ1-1
CASSLRGQGALETEAFF
TGCGCCAGCAGCTTGAGGGGACAGGGGGCCTTGGAAACTGAAGCTTTCTTT
>TRBV12-3/TRBV12-4|.|.|TRBJ2-3
CASSSTNGAATQYF
TGTGCCAGCAGTTCGACGAACGGGGCGGCTACGCAGTATTTT
>TRBV6-2/TRBV6-3|.|TRBD2|TRBJ2-7
CASIPTSGIYEQYF
TGTGCCAGCATCCCTACTAGCGGGATCTACGAGCAGTACTTC
>TRBV6-6|.|.|TRBJ2-5
CASSYSFEETQYF
TGTGCCAGCAGTTACTCGTTCGAAGAGACCCAGTACTTC
>TRBV7-2|few|.|TRBJ2-1
CASSLWGWSSYNEQFF
TGTGCCAGCAGCTTATGGGGCTGGAGCTCCTACAATGAGCAGTTCTTC
>TRBV5-1|few|.|TRBJ2-3
CASSSSGGRSTDTQYF
TGCGCCAGCTCCAGTTCGGGGGGCAGGAGCACAGATACGCAGTATTTT
>TRBV12-3/TRBV12-4|few|.|TRBJ1-4
CASSLDGYNEKLFF
TGTGCCAGCAGTTTAGACGGGTACAATGAAAAACTGTTTTTT
>TRBV7-8|.|TRBD2|TRBJ2-7
CASSTSVNREQYF
TGTGCCAGCAGTACTAGCGTAAATCGAGAGCAGTACTTC
>TRBV25-1|many|TRBD1|TRBJ2-3
CASSEFGGTAPDTQYF
TGTGCCAGCAGTGAATTTGGTGGGACAGCCCCAGATACGCAGTATTTT
>TRBV5-5|few|TRBD2|TRBJ2-1
CASQRGGHNEQFF
TGTGCCAGCCAGCGGGGGGGACACAATGAGCAGTTCTTC
>TRBV7-9|few|.|TRBJ2-1
CASSLEGVPYNEQFF
TGTGCCAGCAGCTTAGAAGGGGTCCCCTACAATGAGCAGTTCTTC
>TRBV14|few|TRBD2|TRBJ2-1
CASSQEALAGWGNEQFF
TGTGCCAGCAGCCAAGAAGCGCTAGCGGGTTGGGGCAATGAGCAGTTCTTC
>TRBV20-1|many|.|TRBJ2-1
CSASRDSYNEQFF
TGCAGTGCTAGCCGGGACTCCTACAATGAGCAGTTCTTC
>TRBV25-1|few|.|TRBJ1-1
CASEPWEWDEAFF
TGTGCCAGCGAGCCGTGGGAGTGGGATGAAGCTTTCTTT